This TCR beta chain was recovered during a study of shared clonotypes between healthy human individuals. Study as a whole: Samples came from two female and a few male donors aged 18 to 49. CD4 naive cells filled three plates per donor, CD4 memory three, CD8 naive two and CD8 memory one.

Some clones are missing from TCRdb's copy, which holds only in-frame ones; the method was immunoSEQ multiplex PCR. The sample contains hundreds of thousands of clones, less than 80% of which appear only once. The sequenced material came from memory CD4+ T cells sorted from blood. The subset: CD45RA-negative fraction. This clonotype was sampled from a woman under 40 in good health.

The CDR3 bases are TGTGCCAGCAGCTTCGCCGGGACAGGGGCTTATGGCTACACCTTC. It codes for CASSFAGTGAYGYTF. The chain employs TRBV7-9 and TRBJ1-2, with 10 bases matching TRBD1. Germline CDR1 is SEHNR and CDR2 is FQNEAQ (reference sequence). V lost 3 bases to trimming and J lost 5 bases; unmatched junction nucleotides: 6. The CDR3 totals 15 residues. Full variable domain (outside the CDR3, taken from reference TRBV7-9 and TRBJ1-2): DTGVSQNPRHKITKRGQNVTFRCDPISEHNRLYWYRQTLGQGPEFLTYFQNEAQLEKSRLLSDRFSAERPKGSFSTLEIQRTEQGDSAMYLCASSFAGTGAYGYTFGSGTRLTVV.